This T cell receptor beta chain was retrieved from a study of blood T cell repertoires in COVID-19. Looking at the study overall: Samples taken during acute and convalescent COVID-19 were collected in the United States, Italy and Spain.

Losses at the gene ends were 0 bases for V and 3 bases for J; bases not matched to a gene: 7. Germline CDR1 is SGHDN and CDR2 is FVKESK. CDR3 length: 17 amino acids. Measured with immunoSEQ multiplex PCR; TCRdb has only the in-frame clones, and not every one. The data show roughly 200,000 clones, with under 90% seen just once and around 6.5% held by the top ten. The specimen was peripheral blood. This chain joins TRBV14 and TRBJ2-1, with 8 positions matching TRBD2. The clonotype comes from a man older than 75 with acute or convalescent COVID-19. CDR3 sequence: CASSQDRRAGDYNEQFF. Written as DNA, the CDR3 is TGTGCCAGCAGCCAAGATCGGAGAGCGGGGGACTACAATGAGCAGTTCTTC.